The table lists the clone carrying this TCR beta chain with a few counts. Its antigen remains unknown. These data originate in a study of cytomegalovirus exposure and HLA in healthy donors. A multiplex PCR was run with 60 Vbeta primers and 13 Jbeta primers. The assay was immunoSEQ multiplex PCR, and TCRdb's table has in-frame clones only and misses some. The sample has about 55,000 clones, 60% to 80% seen once; the top ten hold over 2.5%. Study-level findings and limits: Analysis performed later showed TCR beta chains linked to HLA being more clonally expanded than equally common others. Immune exposure was documented only through CMV serostatus.

The CDR3 has 15 amino acids. Germline CDR1 LGHNA, CDR2 YNFKEQ. The V and J ends lost 0 bases and 7 bases respectively, with 12 bases between them. This sequence was found in a female donor in good health and CMV-seronegative. The V call is TRBV4-2, the J call TRBJ1-4; perhaps TRBD1 as D (5 bases). Sequencing was done on a sample of PBMCs. In nucleotides, the CDR3 is TGTGCCAGCAGCCAAGAAGGGGCCCGTGGTGAAAAACTGTTTTTT. Protein: CASSQEGARGEKLFF.